The next 30 T cell receptor beta chains were all read from a single sample in a study of OX40 agonist ivuxolimab in advanced cancers. Assay used: immunoSEQ multiplex PCR; TCRdb lists only in-frame clones, some missing. The top ten clones hold approximately 28% of a sample with about 44,000 clones, around 93% of them seen once. The sequenced sample was CD4+ or CD8+ T cells sorted from blood, obtained in a trial of the OX40 agonist ivuxolimab. The source is an adult with an advanced solid tumor such as melanoma, head and neck, liver or kidney cancer.

The rearrangement uses TRBV21-1 and TRBJ2-3; no check of the table's D call, TRBD2, against the DNA was made. TRBV21-1 is designated a pseudogene. CDR3 size: 16 residues. The CDR3 protein is CASPLLAAGSTDTQYF. The CDR3 DNA reads as TGTGCCAGCCCCCTACTAGCGGCAGGTAGCACAGATACGCAGTATTTT.

The J gene is TRBJ1-1, the V gene TRBV19, with D possibly TRBD1 on 5 matching bases. The V gene's germline CDR1 is LNHDA and CDR2 SQIVND (reference sequence). Trimming shortened V by 3 bases and J by 3 bases, and 14 bases separated the two germline ends. This CDR3 contains 15 residues. CDR3: CASSISAGSHTEAFF. The CDR3 DNA follows: TGTGCCAGTAGTATTTCGGCAGGGTCCCACACTGAAGCTTTCTTT.

The rearrangement links TRBV27 to TRBJ2-5; 7 nucleotides line up with TRBD2. CDR1 is MNHEY and CDR2 is SMNVEV in the germline V gene (reference sequence). After removal of 2 bases from V and 5 bases from J, the junction contained 2 bases not matched to a gene. The CDR3 has 13 amino acids. CDR3 in DNA: TGTGCCAGCAGTTTAGGGGGAGGGGAGACCCAGTACTTC. Translation gives CASSLGGGETQYF.

The V and J genes are TRBV19 and TRBJ1-1, with D hard to call. Germline-derived CDR1 and CDR2 are LNHDA and SQIVND (reference sequence). The CDR3 covers 15 residues. V lost 4 bases and J lost 1, with 13 bases in between. In DNA form, the CDR3 reads TGTGCCAGTAGTAAGGCGGCCAGCCCGAACACTGAAGCTTTCTTT. Protein: CASSKAASPNTEAFF.

The chain recombines TRBV7-9 with TRBJ1-4; D perhaps matches TRBD1 (6 bases). CDR1 and CDR2 (germline): SEHNR, FQNEAQ (reference sequence). There are 18 residues in the CDR3. The V gene lost 1 base and the J gene lost 0 bases, with 15 bases spanning the gap. The CDR3, as DNA: TGTGCCAGCAGCTTAGGGGACACTTTCTCCCCAACTAATGAAAAACTGTTTTTT. It yields the protein CASSLGDTFSPTNEKLFF. The whole variable domain, filled in from reference TRBV7-9 and TRBJ1-4, reads DTGVSQNPRHKITKRGQNVTFRCDPISEHNRLYWYRQTLGQGPEFLTYFQNEAQLEKSRLLSDRFSAERPKGSFSTLEIQRTEQGDSAMYLCASSLGDTFSPTNEKLFFGSGTQLSVL.

The rearrangement links TRBV7-9 to TRBJ1-1, with D hard to call. Deletions cut 5 bases from V and 5 bases from J, with 9 bases between. Per germline, CDR1 SEHNR and CDR2 FQNEAQ (reference sequence). The CDR3 is made up of 12 amino acids. The chain's CDR3 is CASSETPTEAFF. The CDR3 region has the DNA TGTGCCAGCAGCGAGACCCCAACTGAAGCTTTCTTT.

The gene calls are TRBV5-6 and TRBJ2-7; no clear D gene. Trimming took 5 bases from V and 5 from J, leaving 11 bases between them. Germline-derived CDR1 and CDR2 are SGHDT and YYEEEE. This CDR3 is 12 amino acids long. CDR3 sequence (DNA): TGTGCCAGCAGTTACGGTCTAAACGAGCAGTACTTC. The encoded protein is CASSYGLNEQYF.

This sequence joins TRBV7-8 and TRBJ2-1; TRBD2 matches at 12 bases. Per the germline V gene, CDR1 is SGHVS and CDR2 is FQNEAQ. This CDR3 is 15 amino acids long. Trimming took 3 bases from V and 6 from J; bases not matched to a gene: 3. The CDR3 sequence: CASSFRLAGVNEQFF. CDR3 DNA sequence: TGTGCCAGCAGCTTCAGACTAGCGGGAGTCAATGAGCAGTTCTTC.

This clone was counted a single time. This chain joins TRBV4-1 and TRBJ2-1; TRBD1 is a possible D gene (6 bases). The V end was cut by 0 bases, the J end by 8 bases, with 14 bases between. The V gene's germline CDR1 is MGHRA and CDR2 YSYEKL. CDR3 length equals 15 residues. The CDR3 DNA follows: TGCGCCAGCAGCCAAGAGGATCTGGGGGCCTATGAGCAGTTCTTC. Translating it yields CASSQEDLGAYEQFF.

V is TRBV4-2 and J is TRBJ2-3, with 9 positions matching TRBD2. This CDR3 contains 16 residues. CDR1 is LGHNA, CDR2 YNFKEQ, per germline. The junction had 3 bases not matched to a gene; V was cut back by 1 base and J by 1 base. Written as DNA, the CDR3 is TGTGCCAGCAGCCAAGTCTTAGCGGGGGGCACAGATACGCAGTATTTT. Amino acid sequence: CASSQVLAGGTDTQYF.

The J gene is TRBJ2-6, the V gene TRBV19; D is ambiguous. V dropped 7 bases and J dropped 0 bases, with 4 bases sitting between them. Germline V CDR1 and CDR2: LNHDA, SQIVND (reference sequence). There are 13 residues in the CDR3. The CDR3 region is CASTFSGANVLTF. CDR3 in DNA: TGTGCCAGTACGTTCTCTGGGGCCAACGTCCTGACTTTC. The full variable domain, with the rest looked up from reference TRBV19 and TRBJ2-6, is DGGITQSPKYLFRKEGQNVTLSCEQNLNHDAMYWYRQDPGQGLRLIYYSQIVNDFQKGDIAEGYSVSREKKESFPLTVTSAQKNPTAFYLCASTFSGANVLTFGAGSRLTVL.

The gene calls are TRBV15 and TRBJ2-1, with D tentatively TRBD2 (6 bases). The CDR3 contains 15 residues. V was clipped by 4 bases and J by 0 bases, with 10 bases between them. Germline CDR1 LNHNV, CDR2 YYDKDF (reference sequence). CDR3 region: CATSTSGVSYNEQFF. In DNA, the CDR3 is TGTGCCACCAGCACCTCGGGAGTCTCCTACAATGAGCAGTTCTTC.

The J gene is TRBJ2-7, the V gene TRBV5-6; D uncertain. Per germline, CDR1 SGHDT and CDR2 YYEEEE. V was shortened by 0 bases and J by 0 bases, with 4 bases between the two germline ends. The CDR3 runs to 13 residues. CDR3 coding DNA: TGTGCCAGCAGCTTGGGAAGCTCCTACGAGCAGTACTTC. Protein sequence: CASSLGSSYEQYF.

This sequence joins TRBV27 and TRBJ1-1; 8 positions agree with TRBD1. The length of the CDR3 is 16 residues. CDR1 is MNHEY and CDR2 is SMNVEV in the germline V gene (reference sequence). Losses at the gene ends were 5 bases for V and 3 bases for J; bases not matched to a gene: 11. The CDR3 protein is CASSPFPQGAYTEAFF. CDR3 coding DNA: TGTGCCAGCAGTCCCTTTCCTCAGGGGGCGTACACTGAAGCTTTCTTT.

The V gene is TRBV7-6, the J gene TRBJ2-7; D is unclear. The CDR3 is 15 amino acids. The germline V and J ends were trimmed by 1 base and 3 bases, with 13 bases remaining between them. Germline V lookup: CDR1 SGHVS, CDR2 FNYEAQ. The DNA for the CDR3 is TGTGCCAGCAGCTTAGAAGTCGGCAGCGACTACGAGCAGTACTTC. Translated, it gives CASSLEVGSDYEQYF.

The gene calls are TRBV7-6 and TRBJ2-7, with 10 bases lining up with TRBD2. The CDR3 totals 15 residues. The V segment lost 5 bases and the J segment 4 bases; nucleotides outside the gene matches: 8. CDR1 is SGHVS and CDR2 is FNYEAQ in the germline V gene. DNA of the CDR3: TGTGCCAGCAGCCCAAGAGCGGGAGGGCAATACGAGCAGTACTTC. Protein: CASSPRAGGQYEQYF.

The rearrangement joins TRBV4-2 to TRBJ1-1; D not resolved. This CDR3 has 16 amino acids. The germline V gene has CDR1 LGHNA and CDR2 YNFKEQ. Trimming removed 0 bases from V and 1 base from J, with 12 bases in between. CDR3 DNA sequence: TGTGCCAGCAGCCAAGACGACCTACTTTGGAACACTGAAGCTTTCTTT. The encoded protein is CASSQDDLLWNTEAFF.

CDR3: CASSRQGADTQYF. The CDR3 region has the DNA TGTGCCAGCAGCCGACAGGGGGCAGATACGCAGTATTTT. The genes are TRBV7-3 and TRBJ2-3, with 9 bases fitting TRBD1. V trimming: 5 bases; J trimming: 4 bases; junction bases outside the gene matches: 1. Germline assignment: CDR1 SGHTA and CDR2 FQGTGA. The CDR3 runs 13 residues.

In this sample, this clone turned up once. The V and J genes are TRBV11-3 and TRBJ2-2; D is undetermined. Germline loops: CDR1 SGHNT, CDR2 YENEEA. The CDR3 spans 12 residues. The V gene lost 3 bases and the J gene lost 10 bases, with 9 bases spanning the gap. The CDR3 DNA follows: TGTGCCAGCAGCTTTTCTAGAGAGGAGCTGTTTTTT. The encoded protein is CASSFSREELFF. The full variable domain, in which reference TRBV11-3 and TRBJ2-2 provide the parts outside the CDR3, is EAGVVQSPRYKIIEKKQPVAFWCNPISGHNTLYWYLQNLGQGPELLIRYENEEAVDDSQLPKDRFSAERLKGVDSTLKIQPAELGDSAVYLCASSFSREELFFGEGSRLTVL.

In its sample, this clone was seen once. The chain has TRBV4-1 and TRBJ2-7; 9 positions match TRBD2. With 3 bases clipped from V and 0 bases from J, the junction kept 9 bases outside the gene matches. The CDR3 spans 17 residues. CDR1 and CDR2 from the germline V gene are MGHRA and YSYEKL. DNA of the CDR3: TGCGCCAGCAGCCAGCATCTTAGCGGGAGAGGCTCCTACGAGCAGTACTTC. Its protein product is CASSQHLSGRGSYEQYF.

The rearrangement links TRBV19 to TRBJ2-7; 10 bases are shared with TRBD1. The junction had 5 bases not matched to a gene; V was cut back by 3 bases and J by 3 bases. The CDR3 has 15 amino acids. The germline gives CDR1 LNHDA, CDR2 SQIVND (reference sequence). The CDR3: CASSIDRGLFYEQYF. The CDR3, as DNA: TGTGCCAGTAGTATCGACAGGGGGCTCTTCTACGAGCAGTACTTC.

The chain employs TRBV7-9 and TRBJ1-1; unclear D gene. The germline V and J ends were trimmed by 5 bases and 11 bases, with 15 bases remaining between them. The CDR3 length is 12 residues. The germline V gene encodes CDR1 SEHNR and CDR2 FQNEAQ (reference sequence). The CDR3 DNA is TGTGCCAGCAGCCCCCCCGGGGATTACGCTTTCTTT. It yields the protein CASSPPGDYAFF.

The chain employs TRBV2 and TRBJ1-4; D is undetermined. Germline CDR1 reads SNHLY; CDR2 reads FYNNEI. V was shortened by 5 bases and J by 5 bases, with 12 bases between the two germline ends. CDR3 length equals 14 residues. Here the CDR3 DNA reads TGTGCCAGCAGTTTGCCGGGAGGAAATGAAAAACTGTTTTTT. It yields the protein CASSLPGGNEKLFF. Drawing the rest from reference TRBV2 and TRBJ1-4, the complete variable domain is EPEVTQTPSHQVTQMGQEVILRCVPISNHLYFYWYRQILGQKVEFLVSFYNNEISEKSEIFDDQFSVERPDGSNFTLKIRSTKLEDSAMYFCASSLPGGNEKLFFGSGTQLSVL.

This chain connects TRBV6-5 to TRBJ2-1, with 11 bases aligning to TRBD2. Germline CDR1 and CDR2: MNHEY and SVGAGI. V lost 5 bases to trimming and J lost 6 bases; unmatched junction nucleotides: 3. CDR3 length equals 14 residues. CDR3 in DNA: TGTGCCAGCAGTACTAGCGGGAGCCTCAATGAGCAGTTCTTC. Its protein product is CASSTSGSLNEQFF.

The chain carries TRBV29-1 and TRBJ1-2; TRBD1 matches 8 bases. The germline V gene encodes CDR1 SQVTM and CDR2 ANQGSEA. The CDR3 is made up of 11 amino acids. V shed 6 bases, J shed 8 bases, and the junction held 5 bases outside the gene matches. CDR3 region: CSVGQGWGYTF. CDR3 bases: TGCAGCGTCGGACAGGGTTGGGGCTACACCTTC.

The chain carries TRBV19 and TRBJ2-7, with TRBD2 matching over 9 bases. The CDR3 consists of 13 residues. The ends lost 5 bases at V and 6 bases at J; junction bases unmatched: 5. Germline CDR1 and CDR2: LNHDA and SQIVND (reference sequence). The CDR3 loop is CASSPSGKGEQYF. CDR3 bases: TGTGCCAGTAGTCCTAGCGGGAAGGGCGAGCAGTACTTC.

This sequence joins TRBV28 and TRBJ2-7; perhaps TRBD1 as D (5 bases). The germline gives CDR1 MDHEN, CDR2 SYDVKM. The CDR3 spans 14 residues. The V end lost 0 bases, the J end lost 3 bases, and 9 bases lay between the germline ends. The CDR3 protein is CASSLWGQLYEQYF. CDR3 sequence (DNA): TGTGCCAGCAGTTTATGGGGGCAGCTCTACGAGCAGTACTTC.

This chain uses TRBV4-1 with TRBJ2-5; 7 bases are shared with TRBD1. The CDR3 length is 14 residues. Losses at the gene ends were 5 bases for V and 4 bases for J; bases not matched to a gene: 7. CDR1 is MGHRA and CDR2 is YSYEKL in the germline V gene. CDR3 in amino acids: CASSTQTGPETQYF. CDR3 sequence (DNA): TGCGCCAGCAGCACCCAGACAGGGCCAGAGACCCAGTACTTC.

The CDR3 region is CASSLNLAGFYEQYF. The DNA for the CDR3 is TGTGCCAGCAGCTTAAACTTAGCGGGGTTCTACGAGCAGTACTTC. The genes are TRBV13 and TRBJ2-7; 8 nucleotides line up with TRBD2. Germline V gives CDR1 PRHDT, CDR2 FYEKMQ (reference sequence). Trimming took 2 bases from V and 3 from J; bases not matched to a gene: 6. This CDR3 has 15 residues.

The CDR3 DNA reads as TGTGCCAGCAGCTTTGGAGGGCTTGGAAACACCATATATTTT. Protein product: CASSFGGLGNTIYF. V and J are TRBV5-6 and TRBJ1-3; D remains ambiguous. V gave up 2 bases and J gave up 3 bases, with 9 bases separating them. The CDR3 consists of 14 residues. Germline V gives CDR1 SGHDT, CDR2 YYEEEE.